The 9 T cell receptor beta chains listed next were all sequenced from one sample in a study of beta chain features in type 1 diabetes. No antigens are known for them. General study results and limits: TCRB CDR3 length was moderately but significantly reduced in all four CD4+ subsets of Type 1 diabetes patients.

The whole isolated RNA underwent reverse transcription, so sequencing captured expressed TCRB transcripts. TCRdb keeps only in-frame clones here, not all; method: immunoSEQ multiplex PCR. The sample consists of about 120,000 clones, about 16% of them appearing once. The material sequenced was central memory CD4+ T cells from blood. These receptors originate from a man between 25 and 39 years old with type 1 diabetes.

This clone has a handful of counts. The chain couples TRBV6-5 to TRBJ2-7; weak D call: TRBD2 (6 bases). The CDR3 totals 14 residues. V lost 7 bases and J 5 bases, leaving 18 bases between the germline ends. Germline values: CDR1 MNHEY, CDR2 SVGAGI. CDR3 nucleotides: TGTGCCAGCAATAGCCCCCTAGCGCCCAACGAGCAGTACTTC. This codes for CASNSPLAPNEQYF.

As to this clone: Other DNA sequences from this sample encode an identical CDR3 as well. The CDR3 loop is CASSYRTGDQPQHF. The CDR3 DNA is TGTGCCAGCAGTTACCGGACGGGGGATCAGCCCCAGCATTTT. The chain joins TRBV6-5 to TRBJ1-5; D may be TRBD1 (5 bases). This CDR3 spans 14 amino acids. The V gene lost 2 bases and the J gene lost 5 bases, with 10 bases spanning the gap. The germline CDR1 and CDR2 sequences are MNHEY and SVGAGI.

The chain recombines TRBV25-1 with TRBJ1-2; 7 bases fit TRBD1. The CDR3 is 12 residues long. The trim removed 6 bases at V and 2 bases at J, leaving 0 bases unmatched. The germline V gene encodes CDR1 MGHDK and CDR2 SYGVNS. CDR3 in amino acids: CASRDRNYGYTF. In DNA, the CDR3 is TGTGCCAGCAGGGACAGGAACTATGGCTACACCTTC.

This rearrangement joins TRBV9 to TRBJ1-1, with TRBD1 identical over 7 bases. The germline V gene encodes CDR1 SGDLS and CDR2 YYNGEE. V lost 4 bases, J lost 1 base, and 7 bases stayed unmatched. This CDR3 contains 15 residues. The CDR3 nucleotides are TGTGCCAGCAGCCCAGCCGGGACAGCGAACACTGAAGCTTTCTTT. It specifies CASSPAGTANTEAFF.

This clone came up a few times. The chain carries TRBV30 and TRBJ2-7; the match to TRBD1 covers 7 bases. Germline CDR1 GTSNPN, CDR2 SVGIG (reference sequence). J was trimmed by 0 bases and V by 3 bases; bases with no gene match: 11. The CDR3 contains 16 residues. This CDR3 reads CAWSPWTGLSSYEQYF. The CDR3 bases are TGTGCCTGGAGCCCTTGGACAGGTCTCTCCTCCTACGAGCAGTACTTC.

This clone turned up a few times. The sample holds other DNA sequences that translate to the same CDR3. The chain links TRBV7-2 to TRBJ1-3; D is unresolved. V shed 4 bases and J shed 3 bases, with 4 bases lying between them. This CDR3 spans 12 amino acids. The germline CDR1 and CDR2 sequences are SGHTA and FQGNSA. The CDR3: CASSWGGNTIYF. The CDR3 coding sequence is TGTGCCAGCAGCTGGGGTGGAAACACCATATATTTT.

This chain uses TRBV5-6 with TRBJ2-5; D is undetermined. This CDR3 is built from 13 residues. V lost 1 base to trimming and J lost 3 bases, with 7 bases between them. In germline, CDR1 is SGHDT, CDR2 YYEEEE. The DNA of the CDR3 is TGTGCCAGCAGCTTGTTTACGGAAGAGACCCAGTACTTC. Translating it yields CASSLFTEETQYF.

V is TRBV7-6 and J is TRBJ2-5; 7 bases agree with TRBD2. The CDR3 length is 15 residues. The V gene's germline CDR1 is SGHVS and CDR2 FNYEAQ. Trimming removed 6 bases from V and 3 bases from J; junction bases left unmatched: 10. The CDR3 region is CASSRSRLAKETQYF. The DNA for the CDR3 is TGTGCCAGCAGTCGAAGTCGACTAGCCAAAGAGACCCAGTACTTC.

This rearrangement joins TRBV6-5 to TRBJ2-3; D is undetermined. The CDR3 length is 13 residues. V gave up 2 bases and J gave up 2 bases, with 5 bases separating them. Germline CDR1 and CDR2: MNHEY and SVGAGI. Written as DNA, the CDR3 is TGTGCCAGCAGTTACAGGGCCACAGATACGCAGTATTTT. Its protein is CASSYRATDTQYF.